This T cell receptor beta chain was recovered during a study of TIL therapy for anti-PD-1-resistant metastatic lung cancer (TCRdb year 2021). About the study as a whole: A median age of approximately 55 years (range about 38-80) and a median tumor PD-L1 proportion score of roughly 5.4% were recorded among enrolled patients. Most of the cohort had lung adenocarcinoma, a handful of tumors were EGFR-mutant and two were ALK-rearranged, and half of the patients were current or former smokers. Across the cohort, whole-exome sequencing showed a median non-synonymous tumor mutation burden of approximately 1.5 mutations per megabase. Clonotypes were tracked across tumor, expanded TIL product and serial blood samples by T cell receptor beta sequencing of tumor and peripheral blood.

The investigation overall reported the following: Higher clonality and lower diversity were observed in expanded TIL cultures than in baseline intratumoral T cells (median clonality roughly 6% vs 31%, p < 0.0001). The cohort was highly selected, including more treatment-naive, never-smoker and oncogene-addicted patients than is typical, which limits generalizability. The study protocol defined all tumor marker inferences as exploratory. Clonal turnover during TIL culture was high, and many clones enriched in the product were not detected in the baseline tumor, suggesting clonal contraction instead of faithful expansion.

The immunoSEQ v3 hsTCRB kit was used to amplify TCR beta CDR3 regions from genomic DNA through bias-controlled multiplex PCR. TCR libraries were sequenced on an Illumina NextSeq 500 to 1.5 million to 2 million read pairs for survey level or roughly 5-6.5 million for deep level. The study's processing was this. Clonality was reported by immunoSEQ Analyzer software, which also assigned V, D and J genes and filtered out non-productive sequences. Repertoires of infused TIL and blood were compared using productive Simpson clonality and the Morisita overlap index of productive TRB rearrangements. In TCRdb, the immuneACCESS table is reduced to in-frame sequences with V and J assigned. These tables do not hold every clone; where another copy was compared, an unresolved V gene accounts for under half, and the others remain unexplained. The DNA gave D and trimming, while V, J and clone size come from that table. The sample includes approximately 95,000 clones, with roughly 65% observed a single time. Jointly, the top ten make up 9.5% to 12% of the sample.

According to the study, the label for this sample's time point signals: pre-treatment sample, taken before nivolumab and TIL therapy. The baseline tumor samples were excised metastases, mostly pleural nodules or supraclavicular lymph nodes, taken from the same resection that was used to grow TIL. Before any PD-1/PD-L1 blockade was given, tumors were harvested, nivolumab was then administered, and patients who progressed went on to receive lymphodepletion, an infusion of expanded TIL, and IL-2. Between late 2017 and early 2020, a dual-center phase I trial enrolled adults who had stage 4 NSCLC. The samples were obtained from a phase I trial that was single-arm and open-label and tested tumor-infiltrating lymphocyte therapy combined with nivolumab in advanced non-small cell lung cancer. Portions of each resected tumor were snap-frozen in liquid nitrogen and stored at -80 °C. Using laser-capture macrodissection, tumor regions of interest were selected on H&E sections, then pulverized into about 15 mg aliquots and extracted using Qiagen Allprep kits.

A note on this clone: What this receptor recognizes is not known. No much larger clone is present one base from it, and per-base qualities are unavailable.

The CDR3 numbers 14 residues from cysteine through phenylalanine. The sequence is cut down to CDR3 DNA, 42 bases in frame from base 1. V drops 0 bases and J drops 8 bases, leaving 11 bases in between. CDR1 and CDR2 (SNHLY, FYNNEI) derive from the germline V gene. This sequence was found in a person aged 25-85 years with non-small cell lung cancer. Rearrangement joined TRBV2 to TRBJ2-4, with the D gene too uncertain to name. The sequencing used tumor tissue, collected at baseline. CDR3 protein: CASSEALQQDIQYF. At the DNA level, the sequence is TGTGCCAGCAGTGAAGCGCTTCAGCAGGACATTCAGTACTTC.